The 25 T cell receptor beta chains presented below share a single source sample, sequenced in a study of shared T cell receptors in the human thymus. This table comes from immunoSEQ multiplex PCR, and its TCRdb copy is limited to in-frame clones, with some not included. This table holds about 660,000 clones, approximately 89% found once. These data also featured in a second study, about human thymus T cells.

Sequencing was carried out using thymocytes. These receptors originate from a boy in the first two years of life with a congenital heart defect.

This chain links TRBV19 with TRBJ1-3; possible D gene TRBD1, 5 bases. Looked up from germline, CDR1 is LNHDA and CDR2 is SQIVND (reference sequence). V lost 9 bases, J lost 0 bases, and 12 bases lay in between. The CDR3 is 14 residues long. The CDR3, as DNA: TGTGCCAGCTCTGACAGCTACTCTGGAAACACCATATATTTT. Protein product: CASSDSYSGNTIYF.

The chain links TRBV5-1 to TRBJ1-1; 9 bases are shared with TRBD1. CDR3 length: 13 amino acids. The trim removed 3 bases at V and 3 bases at J, leaving 0 bases unmatched. The germline gives CDR1 SGHRS, CDR2 YFSETQ. CDR3 DNA: TGCGCCAGCAGCTGGACAGGGGACACTGAAGCTTTCTTT. This codes for CASSWTGDTEAFF.

The V gene is TRBV28, the J gene TRBJ1-5; TRBD1 aligns across 8 bases. Germline assignment: CDR1 MDHEN and CDR2 SYDVKM. The CDR3 spans 18 residues. The V gene end was trimmed by 3 bases and the J gene end by 6 bases; junction bases not matched to a gene: 16. CDR3 amino acids: CASSFREGVRGHPQPQHF. The CDR3 DNA reads as TGTGCCAGCAGTTTCCGAGAGGGGGTCAGGGGGCATCCTCAGCCCCAGCATTTT.

The CDR3 loop reads CASSSKTSGASTDTQYF. The CDR3 DNA reads as TGTGCCAGCAGTTCGAAAACTAGCGGGGCTAGCACAGATACGCAGTATTTT. The genes are TRBV28 and TRBJ2-3; 10 bases agree with TRBD2. CDR1 and CDR2 from the germline V gene are MDHEN and SYDVKM. Trimming at V came to 4 bases and at J to 0 bases, leaving 7 bases not matched to a gene. The CDR3 consists of 17 residues.

V and J are TRBV30 and TRBJ2-7, with 11 bases aligning to TRBD2. The CDR3 has 18 amino acids. Germline values: CDR1 GTSNPN, CDR2 SVGIG (reference sequence). J was trimmed by 1 base and V by 0 bases; bases with no gene match: 11. The CDR3 DNA reads as TGTGCCTGGAGTGTGTTTGCTAGCGGGGGGCCTGTTTCCTACGAGCAGTACTTC. Amino acid sequence: CAWSVFASGGPVSYEQYF.

This chain uses TRBV10-3 with TRBJ2-1; D possibly corresponds to TRBD2 (5 bases). Germline CDR1 ENHRY, CDR2 SYGVKD. The V and J ends lost 7 bases and 7 bases respectively, with 14 bases between them. This CDR3 has 13 residues. CDR3 in amino acids: CAIKRTEGNEQFF. The CDR3 coding sequence is TGTGCCATCAAGAGGACCGAGGGTAATGAGCAGTTCTTC.

The chain has TRBV6-1 and TRBJ2-5; TRBD1 aligns across 7 bases. Per the germline V gene, CDR1 is MNHNS and CDR2 is SASEGT. The length of the CDR3 is 12 residues. V dropped 4 bases and J dropped 4; count of bases not matched to a gene: 0. The CDR3 loop reads CASSAGGETQYF. The CDR3 DNA sequence: TGTGCCAGCAGTGCAGGGGGAGAGACCCAGTACTTC.

This chain connects TRBV11-3 to TRBJ2-2; TRBD2 agrees at 8 bases. Trimming took 5 bases from V and 1 from J; bases not matched to a gene: 3. Per germline, CDR1 SGHNT and CDR2 YENEEA. This CDR3 comprises 15 residues. The CDR3 nucleotides are TGTGCCAGCAGCAACAGCGGGGGGAACACCGGGGAGCTGTTTTTT. Protein product: CASSNSGGNTGELFF. Full variable domain (rest looked up from reference TRBV11-3 and TRBJ2-2): EAGVVQSPRYKIIEKKQPVAFWCNPISGHNTLYWYLQNLGQGPELLIRYENEEAVDDSQLPKDRFSAERLKGVDSTLKIQPAELGDSAVYLCASSNSGGNTGELFFGEGSRLTVL.

The chain is built from TRBV25-1 and TRBJ2-1; D possibly corresponds to TRBD2 (6 bases). This CDR3 comprises 15 residues. Germline V gene lookup returns CDR1 MGHDK and CDR2 SYGVNS. Trimming removed 2 bases at V and 10 bases at J, with 18 bases between. The CDR3: CASSEASGEAEEQFF. CDR3 coding DNA: TGTGCCAGCAGTGAAGCCTCCGGGGAGGCCGAAGAGCAGTTCTTC.

The V call is TRBV29-1, the J call TRBJ2-7, with D maybe TRBD1 (7 bases). Trimming removed 3 bases from V and 0 bases from J, with 21 bases in between. The CDR3 length is 17 residues. CDR1 and CDR2 (germline): SQVTM, ANQGSEA. The CDR3 DNA follows: TGCAGCGTTGATGGTTGGCGGGACAGTAAGGTCTCCTACGAGCAGTACTTC. Translation: CSVDGWRDSKVSYEQYF.

This chain uses TRBV5-4 with TRBJ2-1, with TRBD2 matching over 9 bases. The V gene's germline CDR1 is SGHNT and CDR2 YYREEE (reference sequence). The junction had 4 bases not matched to a gene; V was cut back by 0 bases and J by 6 bases. CDR3 length: 15 residues. The CDR3 bases are TGTGCCAGCAGCTTGGGACTAGCGGTTCTCAATGAGCAGTTCTTC. Protein product: CASSLGLAVLNEQFF.

This rearrangement joins TRBV7-2 to TRBJ1-5; D ambiguous. Per the germline V gene, CDR1 is SGHTA and CDR2 is FQGNSA. With 1 base removed from V and 7 bases from J, the gap between germline ends came to 11 bases. The length of the CDR3 is 14 residues. CDR3 nucleotides: TGTGCCAGCAGCTTAGTCGTCGGTGTGCAGCCCCAGCATTTT. As protein: CASSLVVGVQPQHF.

This rearrangement joins TRBV4-2 to TRBJ2-7; the match to TRBD2 covers 12 bases. V trimming: 1 base; J trimming: 1 base; junction bases outside the gene matches: 2. The CDR3 runs to 16 residues. CDR1 and CDR2 from the germline V gene are LGHNA and YNFKEQ. CDR3 sequence (DNA): TGTGCCAGCAGCCAAGGACTAGCGGGGGCATCCTACGAGCAGTACTTC. The encoded protein is CASSQGLAGASYEQYF.

This rearrangement joins TRBV5-6 to TRBJ2-7; 7 bases are a match to TRBD1. Germline V gives CDR1 SGHDT, CDR2 YYEEEE. The ends lost 4 bases at V and 3 bases at J; junction bases unmatched: 4. This CDR3 comprises 13 residues. CDR3 sequence: CASSPGQNYEQYF. CDR3 nucleotide sequence: TGTGCCAGCAGCCCGGGACAGAACTACGAGCAGTACTTC.

This clone came up once. The gene calls are TRBV4-3 and TRBJ2-6, with D tentatively TRBD2 (5 bases). The CDR3 sequence is 16 residues long. Trimming removed 4 bases at V and 0 bases at J, with 10 bases between. Looked up from germline, CDR1 is LGHNA and CDR2 is YSLEER. Written as DNA, the CDR3 is TGCGCCAGCAGCCCGGGGATTAGCTCTGGGGCCAACGTCCTGACTTTC. Protein: CASSPGISSGANVLTF.

The chain is built from TRBV11-2 and TRBJ2-1; 8 nucleotides agree with TRBD2. This CDR3 region has 15 residues. J lost 8 bases, V lost 5 bases, and 11 bases had no gene match. Germline V gene data show CDR1 as SGHAT and CDR2 as FQNNGV. CDR3 protein: CASSRGGSGAYEQFF. The CDR3 bases are TGTGCCAGCAGCCGAGGGGGTAGCGGGGCATATGAGCAGTTCTTC.

V is TRBV28 and J is TRBJ2-5, with 10 nucleotides matching TRBD1. CDR3 length: 15 residues. Germline CDR1 reads MDHEN; CDR2 reads SYDVKM. V trimming: 3 bases; J trimming: 2 bases; junction bases outside the gene matches: 3. The CDR3 spells CASSFGTGAQETQYF. CDR3 nucleotides: TGTGCCAGCAGTTTCGGGACAGGGGCGCAAGAGACCCAGTACTTC.

This chain's CDR3 is CASSGITDTQYF. The DNA for the CDR3 is TGTGCCAGCAGCGGGATTACAGATACGCAGTATTTT. This chain joins TRBV25-1 and TRBJ2-3; TRBD2 is a possible D gene (5 bases). Trimming removed 6 bases from V and 3 bases from J, with 7 bases in between. The CDR3 runs 12 residues. Germline CDR1 is MGHDK and CDR2 is SYGVNS.

This clone showed up just once. The chain is built from TRBV15 and TRBJ1-5, with TRBD1 identical over 9 bases. This CDR3 region has 19 residues. V lost 1 base and J lost 1; bases outside the gene matches: 11. Germline V gives CDR1 LNHNV, CDR2 YYDKDF (reference sequence). CDR3: CATSRADRGVVWSNQPQHF. As DNA, the CDR3 is TGTGCCACCAGCAGAGCGGACAGGGGCGTCGTGTGGAGCAATCAGCCCCAGCATTTT.

The J gene is TRBJ2-7, the V gene TRBV10-1, with 9 bases matching TRBD1. The germline V gene encodes CDR1 WNHNN and CDR2 SYGVQD (reference sequence). J gave up 3 bases and V 3 bases, and 15 bases lay outside the gene matches. The CDR3 length is 18 residues. The CDR3 reads CASSEFPPRDRAYYEQYF. CDR3 bases: TGCGCCAGCAGTGAATTTCCCCCTCGGGACAGGGCATACTACGAGCAGTACTTC.

The V gene is TRBV7-8, the J gene TRBJ1-2; 9 nucleotides match TRBD1. This CDR3 has 15 residues. Germline V gives CDR1 SGHVS, CDR2 FQNEAQ. J gave up 4 bases and V 5 bases, and 8 bases lay outside the gene matches. CDR3 protein: CASSPRDRVAYGYTF. CDR3 nucleotides: TGTGCCAGCAGCCCGAGGGACAGGGTAGCCTATGGCTACACCTTC.

The J gene is TRBJ1-2, the V gene TRBV6-6, with 7 bases identical to TRBD1. The length of the CDR3 is 13 residues. The V gene end was trimmed by 6 bases and the J gene end by 6 bases; junction bases not matched to a gene: 7. Germline V lookup: CDR1 MNHNY, CDR2 SVGAGI (reference sequence). Written as DNA, the CDR3 is TGTGCCAGCAGCGGCAGGGGGAAAAATGGCTACACCTTC. It codes for CASSGRGKNGYTF.

The chain is built from TRBV2 and TRBJ2-1; 13 bases agree with TRBD2. CDR1 SNHLY and CDR2 FYNNEI come from the germline V gene. There are 19 residues in the CDR3. The trim removed 8 bases at V and 6 bases at J, leaving 19 bases unmatched. The CDR3 nucleotides are TGTGCCAGCGCGGGACTAGCGGGATCTGTGTGGTCACATTTCAATGAGCAGTTCTTC. This gives the protein CASAGLAGSVWSHFNEQFF.

The chain uses TRBV28 and TRBJ2-1; 8 positions agree with TRBD2. Germline assignment: CDR1 MDHEN and CDR2 SYDVKM. V was pared by 4 bases and J by 5 bases, with 7 bases of the junction left unmatched. The CDR3 has 15 residues. In nucleotides, the CDR3 is TGTGCCAGCAGTTCACCAGCGGGGGCCCACAATGAGCAGTTCTTC. Its translation: CASSSPAGAHNEQFF. Full variable domain (rest looked up from reference TRBV28 and TRBJ2-1): DVKVTQSSRYLVKRTGEKVFLECVQDMDHENMFWYRQDPGLGLRLIYFSYDVKMKEKGDIPEGYSVSREKKERFSLILESASTNQTSMYLCASSSPAGAHNEQFFGPGTRLTVL.

J is TRBJ2-2 and V is TRBV7-9; perhaps TRBD1 as D (5 bases). V was cut by 2 bases and J by 5 bases, with 12 bases left in between. There are 15 residues in the CDR3. From germline, CDR1 is SEHNR and CDR2 FQNEAQ (reference sequence). This CDR3 is CASSLMARETGELFF. The CDR3 DNA is TGTGCCAGCAGCTTAATGGCCAGGGAAACCGGGGAGCTGTTTTTT.